This is a list of T cell receptor beta chains from one sample in a study of control samples from healthy donors and cancer patients. Clones were sequenced by immunoSEQ multiplex PCR, and TCRdb holds only the in-frame ones, with some missing. The sample contains 65,000 to 85,000 clones, under 90% of which appear only once. The specimen was PBMCs. The receptors were sampled from a woman aged 45 to 65 with colorectal cancer. CDR3s include the opening cysteine and the closing phenylalanine or tryptophan. D genes are given only for firm matches. Only part of the rows carry a size: once, few, many, or a class if the clone is expanded.

CDR3 protein: CASSTLAGDNEQFF
CDR3 DNA: TGTGCCAGTAGTACACTAGCGGGGGACAATGAGCAGTTCTTC
clone size: -
D gene: TRBD2
V gene: TRBV19
J gene: TRBJ2-1

CDR3 protein: CASSEIGRKLFF
CDR3 DNA: TGTGCCAGCAGTGAAATTGGTAGAAAACTGTTTTTT
clone size: -
D gene: -
V gene: TRBV6-1
J gene: TRBJ1-4

CDR3 protein: CAISDHNGETQYF
CDR3 DNA: TGTGCCATCAGTGACCACAATGGGGAGACCCAGTACTTC
clone size: -
D gene: -
V gene: TRBV10-3
J gene: TRBJ2-5

CDR3 protein: CASSLSAFTGYGYTF
CDR3 DNA: TGTGCCAGCAGTTTATCGGCGTTCACAGGGTATGGCTACACCTTC
clone size: -
D gene: -
V gene: TRBV27
J gene: TRBJ1-2

CDR3 protein: CAWSGTDNSPLHF
CDR3 DNA: TGTGCCTGGAGTGGGACAGATAATTCACCCCTCCACTTT
clone size: -
D gene: -
V gene: TRBV30
J gene: TRBJ1-6

CDR3 protein: CASSLPPKIAIQETQYF
CDR3 DNA: TGTGCCAGCAGCTTACCTCCAAAAATAGCCATACAAGAGACCCAGTACTTC
clone size: -
D gene: -
V gene: TRBV7-2
J gene: TRBJ2-5

CDR3 protein: CASSEGTGGSTDTQYF
CDR3 DNA: TGTGCCAGCAGTGAAGGGACAGGGGGTAGCACAGATACGCAGTATTTT
clone size: -
D gene: TRBD1
V gene: TRBV6-4
J gene: TRBJ2-3

CDR3 protein: CASSLGGQNTEAFF
CDR3 DNA: TGCGCCAGCAGCTTGGGGGGCCAGAACACTGAAGCTTTCTTT
clone size: -
D gene: -
V gene: TRBV5-1
J gene: TRBJ1-1

CDR3 protein: CASSQVGLAGGSRPQYF
CDR3 DNA: TGTGCCAGCAGCCAAGTAGGACTAGCGGGGGGCTCCAGGCCGCAGTATTTT
clone size: -
D gene: TRBD2
V gene: TRBV3-1/TRBV3-2
J gene: TRBJ2-3

CDR3 protein: CASSLRVGGSPLHF
CDR3 DNA: TGCGCCAGCAGCCTCAGGGTAGGGGGTTCACCCCTCCACTTT
clone size: -
D gene: -
V gene: TRBV4-3
J gene: TRBJ1-6

CDR3 protein: CASSGLVSGEQFF
CDR3 DNA: TGTGCCAGCAGCGGGCTAGTTTCTGGTGAGCAGTTCTTC
clone size: -
D gene: -
V gene: TRBV7-3
J gene: TRBJ2-1

CDR3 protein: CASSVAGISMNTEAFF
CDR3 DNA: TGTGCCAGCTCTGTTGCAGGAATTTCCATGAACACTGAAGCTTTCTTT
clone size: -
D gene: -
V gene: TRBV5-5
J gene: TRBJ1-1

CDR3 protein: CASSGQVRRNTEAFF
CDR3 DNA: TGCGCCAGCAGCGGACAGGTTCGGAGAAACACTGAAGCTTTCTTT
clone size: -
D gene: TRBD1
V gene: TRBV4-3
J gene: TRBJ1-1

CDR3 protein: CASSLPGGGGYTF
CDR3 DNA: TGTGCCAGCAGCTTACCGGGCGGCGGAGGCTACACCTTC
clone size: -
D gene: -
V gene: TRBV5-4
J gene: TRBJ1-2

CDR3 protein: CASSKPGLSGAANEKLFF
CDR3 DNA: TGTGCCAGTAGTAAGCCGGGCCTGTCTGGGGCAGCTAATGAAAAACTGTTTTTT
clone size: -
D gene: -
V gene: TRBV19
J gene: TRBJ1-4

CDR3 protein: CAWSVPRASSGNTIYF
CDR3 DNA: TGTGCCTGGAGTGTACCGAGAGCATCCTCTGGAAACACCATATATTTT
clone size: -
D gene: -
V gene: TRBV30
J gene: TRBJ1-3

CDR3 protein: CASRRGLEETQYF
CDR3 DNA: TGTGCCAGCAGACGCGGACTAGAAGAGACCCAGTACTTC
clone size: -
D gene: TRBD2
V gene: TRBV11-1
J gene: TRBJ2-5

CDR3 protein: CASSVRTGSTEAFF
CDR3 DNA: TGTGCCAGCAGTGTCCGGACAGGGTCCACTGAAGCTTTCTTT
clone size: -
D gene: TRBD1
V gene: TRBV7-9
J gene: TRBJ1-1

CDR3 protein: CASSTPGQGATKNIQYF
CDR3 DNA: TGTGCCAGCAGTACCCCGGGACAGGGGGCGACCAAAAACATTCAGTACTTC
clone size: -
D gene: TRBD1
V gene: TRBV6-2/TRBV6-3
J gene: TRBJ2-4

CDR3 protein: CAISVDGTPQVPLHF
CDR3 DNA: TGTGCCATCAGTGTAGACGGGACCCCACAGGTACCCCTCCACTTT
clone size: -
D gene: -
V gene: TRBV10-3
J gene: TRBJ1-6

CDR3 protein: CASSRDRGGFYGYTF
CDR3 DNA: TGTGCCAGCAGCCGTGACAGGGGTGGTTTCTATGGCTACACCTTC
clone size: once
D gene: TRBD1
V gene: TRBV6-4
J gene: TRBJ1-2

CDR3 protein: CASSPGQHYGYTF
CDR3 DNA: TGTGCCAGCAGCCCGGGACAGCACTATGGCTACACCTTC
clone size: -
D gene: TRBD1
V gene: TRBV5-4
J gene: TRBJ1-2

CDR3 protein: CASSYASGTEAFF
CDR3 DNA: TGTGCCAGCAGTTACGCCTCCGGCACTGAAGCTTTCTTT
clone size: -
D gene: -
V gene: TRBV6-5
J gene: TRBJ1-1

CDR3 protein: CASSLSRRQPQHF
CDR3 DNA: TGTGCCAGCAGTTTAAGCCGGCGACAGCCCCAGCATTTT
clone size: -
D gene: -
V gene: TRBV12-3/TRBV12-4
J gene: TRBJ1-5

CDR3 protein: CASSPGGSYNSPLHF
CDR3 DNA: TGTGCCAGCAGTCCTGGGGGCTCCTATAATTCACCCCTCCACTTT
clone size: -
D gene: -
V gene: TRBV28
J gene: TRBJ1-6

CDR3 protein: CASSAETGDYGYTF
CDR3 DNA: TGTGCCAGCAGCGCAGAGACAGGGGACTATGGCTACACCTTC
clone size: -
D gene: TRBD1
V gene: TRBV9
J gene: TRBJ1-2

CDR3 protein: CASSNRDRSTDTQYF
CDR3 DNA: TGCGCCAGCAGCAACCGGGACAGAAGCACAGATACGCAGTATTTT
clone size: -
D gene: TRBD1
V gene: TRBV5-1
J gene: TRBJ2-3

CDR3 protein: CASSFGGWDEQFF
CDR3 DNA: TGTGCCAGCAGTTTCGGGGGATGGGACGAGCAGTTCTTC
clone size: -
D gene: -
V gene: TRBV27
J gene: TRBJ2-1

CDR3 protein: CSDLTRSETQYF
CDR3 DNA: TGCAGCGACTTGACTAGGAGCGAGACCCAGTACTTC
clone size: -
D gene: -
V gene: TRBV29-1
J gene: TRBJ2-5

CDR3 protein: CASSSGETQYF
CDR3 DNA: TGTGCCAGCAGTTCCGGAGAGACCCAGTACTTC
clone size: -
D gene: -
V gene: TRBV12-3/TRBV12-4
J gene: TRBJ2-5

CDR3 protein: CASSLLVGGQGTQYF
CDR3 DNA: TGTGCCAGCAGCTTGCTGGTGGGGGGGCAGGGTACGCAGTATTTT
clone size: -
D gene: -
V gene: TRBV5-8
J gene: TRBJ2-3

CDR3 protein: CASSPWTDGYTF
CDR3 DNA: TGTGCCAGCAGTCCTTGGACGGATGGCTACACCTTC
clone size: -
D gene: -
V gene: TRBV28
J gene: TRBJ1-2

CDR3 protein: CASSFGDGSRRETQYF
CDR3 DNA: TGTGCCAGCAGCTTTGGGGATGGAAGTCGCCGGGAGACCCAGTACTTC
clone size: -
D gene: -
V gene: TRBV7-6
J gene: TRBJ2-5

CDR3 protein: CASSSGASTDTQYF
CDR3 DNA: TGTGCCAGCAGCTCGGGGGCCTCCACAGATACGCAGTATTTT
clone size: once
D gene: -
V gene: TRBV11-3
J gene: TRBJ2-3

CDR3 protein: CASSSTGDDTEAFF
CDR3 DNA: TGTGCCAGCAGCTCGACAGGGGATGACACTGAAGCTTTCTTT
clone size: -
D gene: TRBD1
V gene: TRBV11-3
J gene: TRBJ1-1

CDR3 protein: CASSLYPGNTGELFF
CDR3 DNA: TGCGCCAGCAGCTTGTACCCAGGGAACACCGGGGAGCTGTTTTTT
clone size: -
D gene: -
V gene: TRBV5-1
J gene: TRBJ2-2

CDR3 protein: CASSLAQLSSGNTIYF
CDR3 DNA: TGTGCCAGCAGCTTAGCGCAGTTGAGCTCTGGAAACACCATATATTTT
clone size: -
D gene: -
V gene: TRBV7-2
J gene: TRBJ1-3

CDR3 protein: CASSPGWGETQYF
CDR3 DNA: TGTGCCAGCAGCCCCGGGTGGGGGGAGACCCAGTACTTC
clone size: -
D gene: -
V gene: TRBV7-3
J gene: TRBJ2-5

CDR3 protein: CASRAGTGGTEAFF
CDR3 DNA: TGCGCCAGCAGGGCCGGGACAGGGGGAACTGAAGCTTTCTTT
clone size: -
D gene: TRBD1
V gene: TRBV5-1
J gene: TRBJ1-1

CDR3 protein: CASSLLGYSPLHF
CDR3 DNA: TGTGCCAGCAGTTTGCTGGGGTATTCACCCCTCCACTTT
clone size: -
D gene: -
V gene: TRBV12-3/TRBV12-4
J gene: TRBJ1-6

CDR3 protein: CASRGTGNEKLFF
CDR3 DNA: TGTGCCAGCAGGGGGACAGGGAACGAAAAACTGTTTTTT
clone size: -
D gene: TRBD1
V gene: TRBV2
J gene: TRBJ1-4

CDR3 protein: CASSLAGSGRNTEAFF
CDR3 DNA: TGCGCCAGCAGCTTGGCCGGGTCAGGGCGGAACACTGAAGCTTTCTTT
clone size: -
D gene: -
V gene: TRBV5-1
J gene: TRBJ1-1

CDR3 protein: CASSHRGASYGYTF
CDR3 DNA: TGTGCCAGCAGCCACAGGGGGGCCAGTTATGGCTACACCTTC
clone size: -
D gene: TRBD1
V gene: TRBV6-5
J gene: TRBJ1-2

CDR3 protein: CASTSSRRGRGTDTQYF
CDR3 DNA: TGTGCCAGTACGAGCTCCAGGCGGGGGCGGGGCACAGATACGCAGTATTTT
clone size: -
D gene: -
V gene: TRBV19
J gene: TRBJ2-3

CDR3 protein: CATSGRGNGEAFF
CDR3 DNA: TGTGCCACCAGTGGAAGAGGAAACGGTGAAGCTTTCTTT
clone size: -
D gene: -
V gene: TRBV24-1
J gene: TRBJ1-1

CDR3 protein: CASSAGLSYGYTF
CDR3 DNA: TGTGCCAGCAGCGCGGGACTTTCCTATGGCTACACCTTC
clone size: -
D gene: -
V gene: TRBV12-3/TRBV12-4
J gene: TRBJ1-2

CDR3 protein: CASSLAGGGPIEAFF
CDR3 DNA: TGTGCCAGCAGCTTAGCTGGGGGTGGACCCATTGAAGCTTTCTTT
clone size: -
D gene: -
V gene: TRBV7-8
J gene: TRBJ1-1

CDR3 protein: CSASGTVQETQYF
CDR3 DNA: TGCAGTGCTAGTGGGACAGTCCAAGAGACCCAGTACTTC
clone size: -
D gene: TRBD1
V gene: TRBV20-1
J gene: TRBJ2-5

CDR3 protein: CASSSGPPPSDTQYF
CDR3 DNA: TGTGCCAGCAGCTCCGGACCACCTCCCTCAGATACGCAGTATTTT
clone size: -
D gene: -
V gene: TRBV7-2
J gene: TRBJ2-3

CDR3 protein: CASSSGTVGEKLFF
CDR3 DNA: TGTGCCAGCAGTTCCGGGACGGTCGGTGAAAAACTGTTTTTT
clone size: once
D gene: -
V gene: TRBV6-4
J gene: TRBJ1-4

CDR3 protein: CASSLQGDSPLHF
CDR3 DNA: TGTGCCAGCAGTTTACAGGGGGACTCACCCCTCCACTTT
clone size: -
D gene: TRBD1
V gene: TRBV6-2/TRBV6-3
J gene: TRBJ1-6

CDR3 protein: CASSRAGGPEEQFF
CDR3 DNA: TGTGCCAGCAGCCGAGCGGGGGGGCCAGAAGAGCAGTTCTTC
clone size: -
D gene: TRBD2
V gene: TRBV27
J gene: TRBJ2-1

CDR3 protein: CASSWGAEAFF
CDR3 DNA: TGTGCCAGCAGTTGGGGCGCTGAAGCTTTCTTT
clone size: -
D gene: -
V gene: TRBV12-3/TRBV12-4
J gene: TRBJ1-1

CDR3 protein: CSVFISGVTGELFF
CDR3 DNA: TGCAGCGTTTTTATTAGCGGGGTAACCGGGGAGCTGTTTTTT
clone size: -
D gene: TRBD2
V gene: TRBV29-1
J gene: TRBJ2-2